Listed here are 16 T cell receptor beta chains from one sample, sequenced in a study of blood T cell repertoires in COVID-19. Here immunoSEQ multiplex PCR was the method, and the copy in TCRdb shows in-frame clones only, minus some. Of roughly 240,000 clones in the sample, 83% are singletons; the top ten hold about 4.6%. The material sequenced was peripheral blood. All receptors derive from a man in his fifties or sixties who had recovered from COVID-19.

This chain links TRBV5-5 with TRBJ2-1, with D tentatively TRBD1 (5 bases). With 1 base removed from V and 2 bases from J, the gap between germline ends came to 10 bases. Per the germline V gene, CDR1 is SGHKS and CDR2 is YYEKEE (reference sequence). This CDR3 has 15 amino acids. This CDR3 is CASSLSDRTYNEQFF. For the CDR3, the DNA is TGTGCCAGCAGCTTGAGTGACAGAACCTACAATGAGCAGTTCTTC.

The chain has TRBV2 and TRBJ2-5; 9 nucleotides line up with TRBD2. The germline CDR1 and CDR2 sequences are SNHLY and FYNNEI. V trimming: 4 bases; J trimming: 4 bases; junction bases outside the gene matches: 10. CDR3 length: 16 residues. The CDR3 sequence: CASSGIGLAGRETQYF. CDR3 bases: TGTGCCAGCAGTGGTATTGGTCTAGCGGGGCGAGAGACCCAGTACTTC.

In this sample, this clone turned up once. The J gene is TRBJ2-7, the V gene TRBV7-2, with 9 nucleotides matching TRBD2. This CDR3 comprises 16 residues. From germline, CDR1 is SGHTA and CDR2 FQGNSA. V shed 5 bases and J 3 bases; nucleotides not matched to a gene: 11. CDR3 residues: CASSRGGAERFYEQYF. CDR3 in DNA: TGTGCCAGCAGCCGCGGGGGGGCAGAGAGGTTCTACGAGCAGTACTTC.

This chain joins TRBV11-2 and TRBJ2-2; no definite D call. The germline gives CDR1 SGHAT, CDR2 FQNNGV. This CDR3 is 15 amino acids long. V lost 6 bases and J lost 4, with 15 bases in between. The chain's CDR3 is CASREILQVTGELFF. DNA for the CDR3: TGTGCCAGCAGGGAGATCCTACAAGTCACCGGGGAGCTGTTTTTT.

The V and J genes are TRBV19 and TRBJ2-2; 8 bases match TRBD2. Germline V CDR1 and CDR2: LNHDA, SQIVND (reference sequence). This CDR3 is 15 amino acids long. Trimming removed 5 bases from V and 4 bases from J; junction bases left unmatched: 6. Here the CDR3 DNA reads TGTGCCAGTAGTCTCGAGGCGGGAGGCACCGGGGAGCTGTTTTTT. Translation gives CASSLEAGGTGELFF.

The gene calls are TRBV30 and TRBJ1-6, with D maybe TRBD1 (6 bases). CDR1 is GTSNPN and CDR2 is SVGIG in the germline V gene (reference sequence). The CDR3 has 14 amino acids. The ends were cut back, 0 bases at V and 10 bases at J, with 13 bases in the middle. CDR3 sequence: CAWSVAGVGSPLHF. The CDR3 nucleotides read TGTGCCTGGAGTGTGGCAGGGGTCGGATCACCCCTCCACTTT.

This clone occurred a few times. V is TRBV7-9 and J is TRBJ1-1; 8 bases match TRBD1. Germline CDR1 reads SEHNR; CDR2 reads FQNEAQ (reference sequence). Germline trimming cut 2 bases from V and 4 bases from J; bases unmatched to any gene: 6. The length of the CDR3 is 15 residues. CDR3 sequence: CASSLQRGTGTEAFF. In DNA form, the CDR3 reads TGTGCCAGCAGCTTACAAAGGGGGACAGGCACTGAAGCTTTCTTT.

This clone appeared once. The CDR3 bases are TGTGCCTGGAGTGTAGGGACAGCGTACCAAGAGACCCAGTACTTC. Translation gives CAWSVGTAYQETQYF. The chain has TRBV30 and TRBJ2-5; 7 bases line up with TRBD1. Germline-derived CDR1 and CDR2 are GTSNPN and SVGIG (reference sequence). The V segment lost 0 bases and the J segment 0 bases; nucleotides outside the gene matches: 4. This CDR3 spans 15 amino acids.

The V and J genes are TRBV15 and TRBJ2-7; D call uncertain. The CDR3 consists of 15 residues. Germline assignment: CDR1 LNHNV and CDR2 YYDKDF (reference sequence). The germline V and J ends were trimmed by 1 base and 0 bases, with 10 bases remaining between them. Here the CDR3 DNA reads TGTGCCACCAGCAGAGTCGGTGCAAGCTCCTACGAGCAGTACTTC. This translates into CATSRVGASSYEQYF. Supplemented by reference TRBV15 and TRBJ2-7, the full variable domain reads DAMVIQNPRYQVTQFGKPVTLSCSQTLNHNVMYWYQQKSSQAPKLLFHYYDKDFNNEADTPDNFQSRRPNTSFCFLDIRSPGLGDTAMYLCATSRVGASSYEQYFGPGTRLTVT.

The chain combines TRBV6-6 with TRBJ2-7; TRBD1 aligns across 9 bases. This CDR3 contains 14 residues. Germline CDR1 is MNHNY and CDR2 is SVGAGI (reference sequence). Trimming removed 4 bases from V and 3 bases from J; junction bases left unmatched: 4. Written as DNA, the CDR3 is TGTGCCAGCAGTTTGACAGGGGGGAACTACGAGCAGTACTTC. Translated: CASSLTGGNYEQYF.

The chain links TRBV28 to TRBJ2-7; the match to TRBD1 covers 8 bases. CDR3 length: 14 amino acids. V lost 6 bases and J lost 6; bases outside the gene matches: 10. CDR1 and CDR2 from the germline V gene are MDHEN and SYDVKM. Written as DNA, the CDR3 is TGTGCCAGCAGACCTCCCCATGGACAGGGCGAGCAGTACTTC. The encoded protein is CASRPPHGQGEQYF.

The chain uses TRBV27 and TRBJ2-1; 8 bases align to TRBD1. This CDR3 spans 15 amino acids. The germline gives CDR1 MNHEY, CDR2 SMNVEV (reference sequence). V was pared by 8 bases and J by 4 bases, with 10 bases of the junction left unmatched. As DNA, the CDR3 is TGTGCCAGCGGATGGCAGGGGGCGTCGTACAATGAGCAGTTCTTC. It codes for CASGWQGASYNEQFF.

This sequence joins TRBV28 and TRBJ1-2; 7 bases map to TRBD1. Germline CDR1 MDHEN, CDR2 SYDVKM. This CDR3 comprises 14 residues. V lost 6 bases and J lost 8; bases outside the gene matches: 12. The CDR3 DNA reads TGTGCCAGCAGCACAGACCGACAGGGACTCGGCTACACCTTC. Residues: CASSTDRQGLGYTF.

The genes are TRBV27 and TRBJ2-3; 7 bases match TRBD1. The germline V gene has CDR1 MNHEY and CDR2 SMNVEV (reference sequence). The ends lost 6 bases at V and 4 bases at J; junction bases unmatched: 4. The length of the CDR3 is 13 residues. In nucleotides, the CDR3 is TGTGCCAGCAGCAGACAGGGTTCAGATACGCAGTATTTT. Amino acid sequence: CASSRQGSDTQYF.

This rearrangement joins TRBV14 to TRBJ1-1; a weak D match, TRBD1 (6 bases). The CDR3 contains 14 residues. The V gene lost 4 bases and the J gene lost 0 bases, with 9 bases spanning the gap. Per the germline V gene, CDR1 is SGHDN and CDR2 is FVKESK. The CDR3 spells CASSPGQLNTEAFF. In DNA, the CDR3 is TGTGCCAGCAGCCCAGGACAGTTGAACACTGAAGCTTTCTTT.

This clone has just one count. CDR3 sequence reads: CASSPGGVGNTEAFF. The CDR3 coding sequence is TGTGCCAGCAGCCCGGGGGGGGTAGGGAACACTGAAGCTTTCTTT. This chain uses TRBV7-2 with TRBJ1-1; D possibly corresponds to TRBD1 (5 bases). The CDR3 runs to 15 residues. With 5 bases removed from V and 1 base from J, the gap between germline ends came to 14 bases. CDR1 is SGHTA and CDR2 is FQGNSA in the germline V gene.